This T cell receptor beta chain is drawn from a study of beta chain features in type 1 diabetes (dated by TCRdb to 2017 to 2018). Describing the broader study: Mean age, gender distribution, total cell number and subset yield did not differ between patients and healthy donors. Across all samples, roughly 110,000,000 sorted cells were examined, and cell number per subset correlated strongly with RNA yield. In the study, TCRB repertoires of sorted circulating CD4+ T cell subsets from recently diagnosed type 1 diabetes patients were compared with those of matched healthy donors. Naive and central memory subsets were obtained from all 30 or so donors, but regulatory and stem cell-like memory subsets were isolated from only 8 patients and roughly 8 healthy donors.

The High Capacity cDNA Reverse Transcription Kit was used to reverse transcribe all of the isolated RNA, meaning that expressed TCRB transcripts were what got sequenced. Naive, central memory and regulatory T cell samples underwent deep immunoSEQ sequencing, averaging around 4 million total reads per sample. Sorted cells were lysed in RLT buffer and RNA was extracted with DNase-treated RNeasy Micro or Mini kits, depending on cell number. To prevent cross-contamination, each cell subset was processed individually, whereas patient and healthy donor samples were processed jointly. The immunoSEQ multiplex PCR was used to amplify TCRB sequences from cDNA, generating 87-bp fragments that spanned the CDR3 region. Sequencing of the amplicons was performed on the Illumina HiSeq platform. In the authors' own workflow: PCR bias was computationally corrected using synthetic template baselines, reads within Hamming distance 2 were collapsed, and singletons that could not be merged were discarded. Reads were aligned to IMGT to assign V, D and J genes, CDR3 length, and insertions or deletions at six rearrangement sites. Within each subset, clonotype counts were normalized to sorted cell number, and only after that were true diversity and Gini coefficients computed with the tcR R package. The overlap coefficient, calculated on TCRB nucleotide sequences, was used to quantify repertoire sharing. As a proxy for the pre-selection repertoire, out-of-frame TCRB sequences from naive cells were analyzed. TCRdb mirrors the immuneACCESS table, restricted to in-frame sequences. Some clones are absent from its copies; in checked studies, under half trace to an unresolved V gene, and the reason for the others is unknown. V and J calls and clone size come straight from that table; D and trimming were deduced from the DNA. In all, the sample holds some 350,000 clones, and roughly 13% of those were seen once. About 0.015% of the sample lies in the top ten.

The CDR3 covers 12 residues, taking in both the cysteine and the phenylalanine. This entry keeps only the CDR3 DNA: 36 bases, framed from base 1. Trimming leaves V shorter by 6 bases and J shorter by 4 bases, with the junction holding 3 bases beyond the gene matches. The germline V gene specifies SNHLY as CDR1 and FYNNEI as CDR2. From each donor, a single peripheral blood sample of about 120 mL on average was drawn into heparinised tubes. A BD FACSAria II was used to sort naive, central memory, regulatory and stem cell-like memory CD4+ T cells with a panel that included CD45RO, CCR7, CD25, CD127, CD95 and CD27. All sorted populations exceeded 95% purity. PBMCs were isolated right away by Lymphoprep density gradient centrifugation and were stained directly, without culture. So that batch effects would be minimized, each experiment stained and sorted samples in pairs, pairing one healthy donor with one patient.

Study-wide findings and limitations: Naive, central memory and regulatory TCRB repertoires appeared more similar among patients than among healthy donors. At VDJ recombination sites, type 1 diabetes patients had fewer insertions and more deleted nucleotides, which implies abnormalities in thymic rearrangement. Only small numbers of individuals were included in the HLA sub-analyses, which left unresolved whether HLA type had any influence on TCRB rearrangement. Because cDNA was sequenced instead of genomic DNA, highly expressing activated cells could be over-represented, though the groups showed no difference in activation or CD3 levels. Shorter templates might be favored by PCR, yet because patient and control samples were amplified and corrected together, any such skew would affect both groups equally. Type 1 diabetes patients showed a moderate but significant shortening of TCRB CDR3 length in all four CD4+ subsets.

Points on this clone: Its binding antigen is unknown. There are no base qualities to consult, and no much larger clone falls within one base.

This chain joins TRBV2 to TRBJ2-7; 7 central nucleotides agree with TRBD2. The TCR was taken from a woman younger than 35 with type 1 diabetes. The sample taken for sequencing was naive CD4+ T cells from blood. The cell subset or site label corresponds to: true naive CD4+ T cells. The base sequence is TGTGCCAGCAGACGGGGAGGGTACGAGCAGTACTTC. Translated, it reads CASRRGGYEQYF.